These T cell receptor beta chains were read from a single sample in a study of cytomegalovirus exposure and HLA in healthy donors. Generated by immunoSEQ multiplex PCR, the TCRdb table keeps only in-frame clones and is missing some. Here the sample table reports approximately 210,000 clones. Source material: PBMCs. The receptors were sampled from a woman aged 25 to 39 in good health and CMV-seropositive. The conserved cysteine and the conserved F or W are not part of the CDR3 here.

CDR3 length: 12
V gene: TRBV11-2
CDR3 protein: ATSPGQVQETQY

CDR3 length: 12
V gene: TRBV4-1
CDR3 protein: ASSHPFGDYEQY

CDR3 length: 14
V gene: TRBV28
CDR3 protein: ASRHGSSESDTEAF

CDR3 length: 14
V gene: TRBV4-1
CDR3 protein: ASSQSAVYDQKPQH

CDR3 length: 14
V gene: TRBV29-1
CDR3 protein: SVWGHTDSGANVLT

CDR3 length: 11
V gene: TRBV10-1
CDR3 protein: ASSEIGDYGYT

CDR3 length: 13
V gene: TRBV9
CDR3 protein: ASSVGGGGAETQY

CDR3 length: 13
V gene: TRBV19
CDR3 protein: ASSHGQKSNYGYT

CDR3 length: 13
V gene: TRBV28
CDR3 protein: ASSLFGGGNQPQH

CDR3 length: 12
V gene: TRBV2
CDR3 protein: ASTGTSSLNEQF

CDR3 length: 9
V gene: TRBV20-1
CDR3 protein: SARQYNEQF

CDR3 length: 10
V gene: TRBV7-9
CDR3 protein: ASNVGDQPQH

CDR3 length: 14
V gene: TRBV4-3
CDR3 protein: ASSQLAGVRTDTQY

CDR3 length: 12
V gene: TRBV19
CDR3 protein: ASSMPGQGYEQY

CDR3 length: 16
V gene: TRBV15
CDR3 protein: ATSSSATGRSGANVLT

CDR3 length: 10
V gene: TRBV18
CDR3 protein: ASSLYTDTQY

CDR3 length: 15
V gene: TRBV27
CDR3 protein: ASSLGQPSFSNQPQH

CDR3 length: 15
V gene: TRBV6-4
CDR3 protein: ASSDLGLAGAAYEQY

CDR3 length: 13
V gene: TRBV7-2
CDR3 protein: ASSSRSAGAYEQY

CDR3 length: 13
V gene: TRBV10-3
CDR3 protein: ATGTSGSDTDTQY

CDR3 length: 15
V gene: TRBV7-9
CDR3 protein: ASSLASTGGGTDTQY

CDR3 length: 13
V gene: TRBV5-1
CDR3 protein: ASSLPGTTQETQY

CDR3 length: 12
V gene: TRBV1
CDR3 protein: TKLGDRMNTEAF

CDR3 length: 12
V gene: TRBV5-1
CDR3 protein: ASSPGTGNYEQY

CDR3 length: 14
V gene: TRBV6-6
CDR3 protein: AVQSPGQEFNQPQH

CDR3 length: 13
V gene: TRBV5-1
CDR3 protein: ASSLGAGETYEQY

CDR3 length: 12
V gene: TRBV29-1
CDR3 protein: SVREASGANVLT

CDR3 length: 13
V gene: TRBV27
CDR3 protein: ASRDLGQGNYGYT

CDR3 length: 13
V gene: TRBV2
CDR3 protein: ASNVGGQQAYEQY

CDR3 length: 13
V gene: TRBV2
CDR3 protein: ASSAGTGGEYGYT

CDR3 length: 12
V gene: TRBV7-2
CDR3 protein: ASSLARGVNTIY

CDR3 length: 14
V gene: TRBV14
CDR3 protein: ASSLLGLTSGGTIY

CDR3 length: 12
V gene: TRBV7-2
CDR3 protein: ASSLERGLYEQY

CDR3 length: 12
V gene: TRBV13
CDR3 protein: ASSFNGGAYEQY

CDR3 length: 11
V gene: TRBV2
CDR3 protein: ASSTGWYNEQF